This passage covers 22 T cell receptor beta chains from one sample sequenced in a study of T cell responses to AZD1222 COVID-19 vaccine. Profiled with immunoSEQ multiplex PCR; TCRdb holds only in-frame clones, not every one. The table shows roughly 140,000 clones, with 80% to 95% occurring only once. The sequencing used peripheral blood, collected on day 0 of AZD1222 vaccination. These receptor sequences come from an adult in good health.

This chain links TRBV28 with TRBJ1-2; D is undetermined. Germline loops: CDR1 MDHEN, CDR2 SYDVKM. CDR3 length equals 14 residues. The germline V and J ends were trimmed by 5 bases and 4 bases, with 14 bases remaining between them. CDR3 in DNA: TGTGCCAGCAGTAGGGCCCTTGGAGGCTATGGCTACACCTTC. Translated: CASSRALGGYGYTF.

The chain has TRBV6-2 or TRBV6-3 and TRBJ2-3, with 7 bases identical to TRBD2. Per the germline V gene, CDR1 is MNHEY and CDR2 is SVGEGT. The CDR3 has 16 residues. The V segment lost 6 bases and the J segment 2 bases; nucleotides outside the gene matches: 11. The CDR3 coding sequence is TGTGCCAGCAGCGGAGCCGGGCGGGGGTCCACAGATACGCAGTATTTT. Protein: CASSGAGRGSTDTQYF.

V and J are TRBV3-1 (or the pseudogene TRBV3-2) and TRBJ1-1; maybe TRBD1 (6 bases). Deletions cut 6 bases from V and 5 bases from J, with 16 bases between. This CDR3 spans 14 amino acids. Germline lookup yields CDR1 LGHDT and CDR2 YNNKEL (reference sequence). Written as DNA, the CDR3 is TGTGCCAGCAGGCGGAGGGGGAGTAATACTGAAGCTTTCTTT. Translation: CASRRRGSNTEAFF.

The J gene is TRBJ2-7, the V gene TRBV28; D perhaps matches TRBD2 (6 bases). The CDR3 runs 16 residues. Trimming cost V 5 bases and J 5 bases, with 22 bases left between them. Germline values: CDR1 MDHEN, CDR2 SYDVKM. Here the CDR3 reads CASSPYQGGIINEQYF. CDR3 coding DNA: TGTGCCAGCAGTCCCTACCAAGGCGGGATAATTAACGAGCAGTACTTC.

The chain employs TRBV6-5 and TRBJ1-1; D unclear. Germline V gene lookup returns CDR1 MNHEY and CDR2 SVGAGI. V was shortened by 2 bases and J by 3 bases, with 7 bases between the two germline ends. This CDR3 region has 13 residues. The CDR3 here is CASSYRVHTEAFF. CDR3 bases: TGTGCCAGCAGTTACCGGGTGCACACTGAAGCTTTCTTT.

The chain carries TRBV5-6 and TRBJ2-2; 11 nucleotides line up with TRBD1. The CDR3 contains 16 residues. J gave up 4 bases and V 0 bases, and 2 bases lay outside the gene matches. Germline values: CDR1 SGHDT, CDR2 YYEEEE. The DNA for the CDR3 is TGTGCCAGCAGCTTGGTGGACAGGGGGCCCACCGGGGAGCTGTTTTTT. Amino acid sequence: CASSLVDRGPTGELFF.

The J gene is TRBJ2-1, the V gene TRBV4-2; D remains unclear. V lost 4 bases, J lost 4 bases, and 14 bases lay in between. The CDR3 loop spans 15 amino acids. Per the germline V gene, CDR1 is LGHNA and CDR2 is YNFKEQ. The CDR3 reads CASSLSMTGYNEQFF. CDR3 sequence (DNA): TGTGCCAGCAGCCTCTCTATGACCGGTTACAATGAGCAGTTCTTC.

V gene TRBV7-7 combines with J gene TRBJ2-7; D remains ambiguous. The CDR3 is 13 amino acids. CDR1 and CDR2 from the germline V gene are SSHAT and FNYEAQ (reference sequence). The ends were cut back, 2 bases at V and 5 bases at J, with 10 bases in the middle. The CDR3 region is CASSLFRHDEQYF. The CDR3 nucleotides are TGTGCCAGCAGCTTATTTAGGCACGACGAGCAGTACTTC. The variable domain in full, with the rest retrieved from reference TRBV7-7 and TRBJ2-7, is GAGVSQSPRYKVTKRGQDVTLRCDPISSHATLYWYQQALGQGPEFLTYFNYEAQPDKSGLPSDRFSAERPEGSISTLTIQRTEQRDSAMYRCASSLFRHDEQYFGPGTRLTVT.

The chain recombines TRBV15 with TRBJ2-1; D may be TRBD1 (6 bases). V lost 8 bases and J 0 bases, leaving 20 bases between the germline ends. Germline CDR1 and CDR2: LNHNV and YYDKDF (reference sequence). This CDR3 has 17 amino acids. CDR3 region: CATSGTLIVSSYNEQFF. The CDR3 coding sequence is TGTGCCACCTCCGGGACACTAATCGTCAGCTCCTACAATGAGCAGTTCTTC.

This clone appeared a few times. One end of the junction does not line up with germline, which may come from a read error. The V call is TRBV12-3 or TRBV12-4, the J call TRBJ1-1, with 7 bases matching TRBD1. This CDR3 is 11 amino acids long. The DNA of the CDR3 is TGTGCCAGCAGTTTATCCCAGGGGGTAAGGTTC. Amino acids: CASSLSQGVRF.

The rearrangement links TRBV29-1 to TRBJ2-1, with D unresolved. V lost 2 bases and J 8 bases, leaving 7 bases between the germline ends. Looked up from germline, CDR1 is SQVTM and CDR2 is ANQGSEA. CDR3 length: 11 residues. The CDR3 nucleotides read TGCAGCGTTGAAAAGGGTTATGAGCAGTTCTTC. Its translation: CSVEKGYEQFF.

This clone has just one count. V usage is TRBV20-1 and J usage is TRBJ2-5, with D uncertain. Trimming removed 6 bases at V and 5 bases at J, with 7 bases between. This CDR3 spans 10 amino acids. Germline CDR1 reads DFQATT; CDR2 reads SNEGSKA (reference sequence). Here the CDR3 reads CSAGRETQYF. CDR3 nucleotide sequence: TGCAGTGCGGGCAGGGAGACCCAGTACTTC.

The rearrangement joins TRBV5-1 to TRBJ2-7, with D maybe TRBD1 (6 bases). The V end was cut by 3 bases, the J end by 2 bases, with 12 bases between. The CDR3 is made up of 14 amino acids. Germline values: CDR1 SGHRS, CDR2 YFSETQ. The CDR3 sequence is CASSWAQGPYEQYF. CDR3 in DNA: TGCGCCAGCAGCTGGGCACAGGGCCCCTACGAGCAGTACTTC. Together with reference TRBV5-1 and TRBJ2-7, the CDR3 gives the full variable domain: KAGVTQTPRYLIKTRGQQVTLSCSPISGHRSVSWYQQTPGQGLQFLFEYFSETQRNKGNFPGRFSGRQFSNSRSEMNVSTLELGDSALYLCASSWAQGPYEQYFGPGTRLTVT.

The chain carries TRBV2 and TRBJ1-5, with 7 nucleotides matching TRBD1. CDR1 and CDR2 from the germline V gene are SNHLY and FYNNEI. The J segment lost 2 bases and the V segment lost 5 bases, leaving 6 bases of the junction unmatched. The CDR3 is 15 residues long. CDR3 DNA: TGTGCCAGCAGTTACGACAGGGAAGGCAATCAGCCCCAGCATTTT. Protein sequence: CASSYDREGNQPQHF.

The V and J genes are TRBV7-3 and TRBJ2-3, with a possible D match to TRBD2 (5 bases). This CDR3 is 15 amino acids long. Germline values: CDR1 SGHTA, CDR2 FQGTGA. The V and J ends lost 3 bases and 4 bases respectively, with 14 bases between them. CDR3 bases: TGTGCCAGCAGCTTGTATGGGAGTAGAGCAGATACGCAGTATTTT. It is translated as CASSLYGSRADTQYF.

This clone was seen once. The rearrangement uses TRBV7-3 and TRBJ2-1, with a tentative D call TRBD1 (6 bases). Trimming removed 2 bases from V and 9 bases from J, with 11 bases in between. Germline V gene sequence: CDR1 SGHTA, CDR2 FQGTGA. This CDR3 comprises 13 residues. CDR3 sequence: CASSLEFRGEQFF. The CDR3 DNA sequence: TGTGCCAGCAGCTTAGAGTTCAGGGGTGAGCAGTTCTTC.

This CDR3 reads CAISPFTGTTGANVLTF. In DNA form, the CDR3 reads TGTGCCATCAGTCCATTTACCGGGACAACAGGGGCCAACGTCCTGACTTTC. This rearrangement joins TRBV10-3 to TRBJ2-6, with a tentative D call TRBD1 (6 bases). This CDR3 contains 17 residues. V lost 5 bases, J lost 4 bases, and 18 bases lay in between. Germline V gene sequence: CDR1 ENHRY, CDR2 SYGVKD.

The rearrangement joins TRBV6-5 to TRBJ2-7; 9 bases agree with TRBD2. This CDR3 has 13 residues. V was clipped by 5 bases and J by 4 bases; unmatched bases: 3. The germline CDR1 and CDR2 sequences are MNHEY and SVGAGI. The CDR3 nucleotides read TGTGCCAGCAGTCGACTAGCGGAATACGAGCAGTACTTC. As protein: CASSRLAEYEQYF.

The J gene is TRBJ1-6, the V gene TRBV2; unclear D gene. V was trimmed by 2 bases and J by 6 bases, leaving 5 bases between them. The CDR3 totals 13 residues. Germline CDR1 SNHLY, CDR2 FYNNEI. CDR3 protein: CASSEIGNSPLHF. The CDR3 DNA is TGTGCCAGCAGTGAAATCGGTAATTCACCCCTCCACTTT.

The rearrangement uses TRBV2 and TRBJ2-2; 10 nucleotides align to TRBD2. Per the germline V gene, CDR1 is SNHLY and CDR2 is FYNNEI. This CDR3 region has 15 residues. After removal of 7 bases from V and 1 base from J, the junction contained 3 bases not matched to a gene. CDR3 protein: CASKASGGNTGELFF. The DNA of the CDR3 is TGTGCCAGCAAGGCTAGCGGGGGGAACACCGGGGAGCTGTTTTTT.

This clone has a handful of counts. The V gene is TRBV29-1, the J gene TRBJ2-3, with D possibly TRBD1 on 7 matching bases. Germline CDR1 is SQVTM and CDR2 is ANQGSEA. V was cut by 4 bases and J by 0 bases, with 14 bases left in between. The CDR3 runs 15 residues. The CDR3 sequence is CSVGRGVASTDTQYF. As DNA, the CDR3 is TGCAGCGTTGGCAGGGGGGTCGCTAGCACAGATACGCAGTATTTT.

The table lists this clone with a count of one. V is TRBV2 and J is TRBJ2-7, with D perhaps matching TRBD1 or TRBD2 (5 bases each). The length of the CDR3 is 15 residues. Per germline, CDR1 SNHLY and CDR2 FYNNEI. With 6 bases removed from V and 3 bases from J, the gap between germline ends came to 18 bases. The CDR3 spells CASRSLREPDYEQYF. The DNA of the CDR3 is TGTGCCAGCAGATCCCTCAGGGAGCCGGACTACGAGCAGTACTTC.